The 21 T cell receptor beta chains reported below all come from one sample, sequenced in a study of somatic mutations in cytotoxic T cells in rheumatoid arthritis. Clones were sequenced by immunoSEQ multiplex PCR, and TCRdb holds only the in-frame ones, with some missing. The data show 11,000 or so clones, around three quarters seen once. Input material: CD8+ T cells sorted from blood. These receptors were collected from a man in his sixties in good health.

In this sample, this clone turned up once. This rearrangement joins TRBV27 to TRBJ1-2, with D uncertain. Germline CDR1 reads MNHEY; CDR2 reads SMNVEV (reference sequence). The CDR3 has 13 residues. V was shortened by 2 bases and J by 4 bases, with 8 bases between the two germline ends. This CDR3 is CASSLTSSYGYTF. The CDR3 nucleotides read TGTGCCAGCAGTTTAACATCCAGCTATGGCTACACCTTC.

This chain connects TRBV6-1 to TRBJ2-7; no reliable D call. This CDR3 comprises 10 residues. Germline V gives CDR1 MNHNS, CDR2 SASEGT. The V gene lost 6 bases and the J gene lost 3 bases, with 3 bases spanning the gap. In nucleotides, the CDR3 is TGTGCCAGCAGAAACTACGAGCAGTACTTC. Translation gives CASRNYEQYF.

This clone has just one count. The chain couples TRBV6-4 to TRBJ2-2, with D hard to call. Germline CDR1 is MRHNA and CDR2 is SNTAGT. Deletions cut 4 bases from V and 4 bases from J, with 10 bases between. This CDR3 comprises 14 residues. CDR3 DNA sequence: TGTGCCAGCAGTGCCTATTACGGCACCGGGGAGCTGTTTTTT. Translation: CASSAYYGTGELFF.

J is TRBJ2-7 and V is TRBV5-8, with 9 bases that match TRBD1. CDR1 is SGHTS, CDR2 YDEGEE, per germline. The junction had 9 bases not matched to a gene; V was cut back by 7 bases and J by 1 base. This CDR3 is built from 15 residues. The CDR3 DNA follows: TGTGCCAGCGCTCCGGGACAGGGTTTATCCTACGAGCAGTACTTC. It specifies CASAPGQGLSYEQYF.

This clone was seen more than once but under ten times. This chain joins TRBV15 and TRBJ2-2, with D hard to call. Germline CDR1 and CDR2: LNHNV and YYDKDF (reference sequence). This CDR3 comprises 16 residues. V was pared by 0 bases and J by 0 bases, with 8 bases between. The CDR3 DNA sequence: TGTGCCACCAGCAGAGACGGCCGGGCGAACACCGGGGAGCTGTTTTTT. Its protein product is CATSRDGRANTGELFF.

The chain links TRBV6-6 to TRBJ1-5, with 9 bases fitting TRBD1. Germline V gene data show CDR1 as MNHNY and CDR2 as SVGAGI (reference sequence). The CDR3 loop spans 15 amino acids. V dropped 0 bases and J dropped 4; count of bases not matched to a gene: 1. The CDR3 region is CASSYSDRGNQPQHF. CDR3 nucleotide sequence: TGTGCCAGCAGTTACTCGGACAGGGGAAATCAGCCCCAGCATTTT.

The chain links TRBV6-1 to TRBJ2-5; no definite D call. From germline, CDR1 is MNHNS and CDR2 SASEGT. Trimming took 10 bases from V and 5 from J, leaving 17 bases between them. The CDR3 sequence is 13 residues long. CDR3 DNA: TGTGCCACTGACGACTCCCGGGTGGAGACCCAGTACTTC. Protein product: CATDDSRVETQYF.

V is TRBV5-1 and J is TRBJ2-1; possible D gene TRBD2, 6 bases. Between the trimmed V and J ends, which lost 0 bases and 4 bases, there was a span of 11 bases. CDR1 and CDR2 from the germline V gene are SGHRS and YFSETQ. The length of the CDR3 is 15 residues. The CDR3, as DNA: TGCGCCAGCAGCTTGGCCGCGACTAGTTACAATGAGCAGTTCTTC. The encoded protein is CASSLAATSYNEQFF.

The rearrangement joins TRBV4-3 to TRBJ2-6; D is undetermined. The V gene's germline CDR1 is LGHNA and CDR2 YSLEER. The V and J ends lost 4 bases and 0 bases respectively, with 10 bases between them. The CDR3 runs 16 residues. As DNA, the CDR3 is TGCGCCAGCAGCCCGGACGGAGACTCTGGGGCCAACGTCCTGACTTTC. Amino acid sequence: CASSPDGDSGANVLTF.

This chain uses TRBV2 with TRBJ1-1; D is uncertain. The CDR3 runs to 10 residues. From germline, CDR1 is SNHLY and CDR2 FYNNEI. The V end was cut by 6 bases, the J end by 11 bases, with 10 bases between. The CDR3 region is CASRSIEAFF. CDR3 sequence (DNA): TGTGCCAGCAGGTCGATAGAGGCTTTCTTT.

Only one count was recorded for this clone. The chain is built from TRBV19 and TRBJ2-3, with TRBD1 as a possible D gene (5 bases). CDR1 LNHDA and CDR2 SQIVND come from the germline V gene (reference sequence). This CDR3 has 14 amino acids. V lost 4 bases and J lost 1, with 9 bases in between. In DNA, the CDR3 is TGTGCCAGTAGTACACCGACAGGCACAGATACGCAGTATTTT. Its translation is CASSTPTGTDTQYF.

By share, this clone ranks as medium-sized. This sequence joins TRBV15 and TRBJ2-7, with 8 bases lining up with TRBD2. The length of the CDR3 is 15 residues. V lost 0 bases to trimming and J lost 1 base; unmatched junction nucleotides: 2. The germline gives CDR1 LNHNV, CDR2 YYDKDF (reference sequence). The CDR3 DNA reads as TGTGCCACCAGCAGAGATACTAGCGGATCCTACGAGCAGTACTTC. Its translation is CATSRDTSGSYEQYF. Full variable domain (missing parts from reference TRBV15 and TRBJ2-7): DAMVIQNPRYQVTQFGKPVTLSCSQTLNHNVMYWYQQKSSQAPKLLFHYYDKDFNNEADTPDNFQSRRPNTSFCFLDIRSPGLGDTAMYLCATSRDTSGSYEQYFGPGTRLTVT.

The chain employs TRBV4-1 and TRBJ2-7, with a possible D match to TRBD2 (6 bases). Germline assignment: CDR1 MGHRA and CDR2 YSYEKL. CDR3 length: 14 amino acids. V dropped 3 bases and J dropped 1 base, with 10 bases sitting between them. CDR3 bases: TGCGCCAGCAGCCATGCGGGACTTTCCTACGAGCAGTACTTC. Translating it yields CASSHAGLSYEQYF.

This clone was counted only a few times. The chain links TRBV4-3 to TRBJ2-2; tentatively, D is TRBD2 (6 bases). V was clipped by 1 base and J by 2 bases, with 8 bases between them. CDR3 length equals 15 residues. From germline, CDR1 is LGHNA and CDR2 YSLEER. The CDR3 bases are TGCGCCAGCAGCCAAGTCGGACTAAACACCGGGGAGCTGTTTTTT. This encodes CASSQVGLNTGELFF.

The chain combines TRBV10-3 with TRBJ2-6; D ambiguous. The CDR3 totals 13 residues. V was trimmed by 11 bases and J by 3 bases, leaving 11 bases between them. The germline V gene has CDR1 ENHRY and CDR2 SYGVKD. The CDR3 DNA reads TGTGCCTCCACCCCGGTTGGGGCCAACGTCCTGACTTTC. Translating gives CASTPVGANVLTF.

The CDR3 DNA reads as TGTGCCAGCAGTTCCCACCCGGGGGCCTCCTACAATGAGCAGTTCTTC. Translation: CASSSHPGASYNEQFF. The chain joins TRBV28 to TRBJ2-1; possibly TRBD1 or TRBD2 for D (6 bases each). Between the trimmed V and J ends, which lost 4 bases and 0 bases, there was a span of 13 bases. The CDR3 runs to 16 residues. Germline V gives CDR1 MDHEN, CDR2 SYDVKM.

This clone was seen only once. This rearrangement joins TRBV5-6 to TRBJ2-3; D unresolved. Deletions cut 0 bases from V and 6 bases from J, with 5 bases between. Germline assignment: CDR1 SGHDT and CDR2 YYEEEE. The CDR3 runs to 12 residues. The CDR3 sequence is CASSLDIDTQYF. In DNA, the CDR3 is TGTGCCAGCAGCTTGGACATCGATACGCAGTATTTT.

This clone was seen only once. V is TRBV29-1 and J is TRBJ2-1; 8 bases are a match to TRBD2. Germline assignment: CDR1 SQVTM and CDR2 ANQGSEA. This CDR3 has 12 residues. Trimming took 2 bases from V and 7 from J; bases not matched to a gene: 1. CDR3 nucleotides: TGCAGCGTTGAAATAGCGGGAAATGAGCAGTTCTTC. Its protein is CSVEIAGNEQFF.

The chain joins TRBV28 to TRBJ2-5, with TRBD2 identical over 8 bases. Germline lookup yields CDR1 MDHEN and CDR2 SYDVKM. The CDR3 loop spans 17 amino acids. J was trimmed by 3 bases and V by 6 bases; bases with no gene match: 15. The CDR3 region has the DNA TGTGCCAGCAGCGCCCCTTTTTCAGCGGGAGCCGAAGAGACCCAGTACTTC. Its protein product is CASSAPFSAGAEETQYF.

This chain uses TRBV28 with TRBJ2-7; a possible D gene is TRBD2 (5 bases). CDR1 MDHEN and CDR2 SYDVKM come from the germline V gene. Trimming took 3 bases from V and 7 from J, leaving 16 bases between them. The CDR3 sequence is 14 residues long. The CDR3 reads CASSFEGSSWEQYF. In nucleotides, the CDR3 is TGTGCCAGCAGTTTCGAGGGAAGTTCTTGGGAGCAGTACTTC.

The chain uses TRBV5-4 and TRBJ2-3; no clear D gene. The V gene's germline CDR1 is SGHNT and CDR2 YYREEE (reference sequence). The CDR3 spans 14 residues. V lost 0 bases to trimming and J lost 1 base, with 6 bases between them. Here the CDR3 reads CASSLGWGTDTQYF. DNA of the CDR3: TGTGCCAGCAGCTTGGGTTGGGGCACAGATACGCAGTATTTT.